A single sample gave rise to the 9 T cell receptor beta chains below, sequenced in a study of T cells after somatic rescue of genetic block. Profiled with immunoSEQ multiplex PCR; TCRdb holds only in-frame clones, not every one. The table has tens of thousands of clones, over 80% seen once. Sequenced sample: peripheral blood mononuclear cells (PBMCs). These receptors originate from a young woman.

The chain uses TRBV2 and TRBJ2-1, with TRBD2 as a possible D gene (6 bases). The CDR3 extends over 15 amino acids. V lost 8 bases to trimming and J lost 4 bases, with 18 bases between them. CDR1 SNHLY and CDR2 FYNNEI come from the germline V gene. The DNA for the CDR3 is TGTGCCAGCCAAGTGGGAGGCGGCGCGTACAATGAGCAGTTCTTC. This sequence encodes CASQVGGGAYNEQFF.

The chain recombines TRBV28 with TRBJ2-2; 7 bases line up with TRBD2. The length of the CDR3 is 16 residues. The ends lost 4 bases at V and 6 bases at J; junction bases unmatched: 11. Germline CDR1 reads MDHEN; CDR2 reads SYDVKM. The CDR3 here is CASSSLLAVGPGELFF. CDR3 DNA sequence: TGTGCCAGCAGTTCCCTTCTAGCGGTCGGCCCCGGGGAGCTGTTTTTT. The variable domain in full, with the rest retrieved from reference TRBV28 and TRBJ2-2, is DVKVTQSSRYLVKRTGEKVFLECVQDMDHENMFWYRQDPGLGLRLIYFSYDVKMKEKGDIPEGYSVSREKKERFSLILESASTNQTSMYLCASSSLLAVGPGELFFGEGSRLTVL.

This chain joins TRBV10-2 and TRBJ1-5, with D perhaps TRBD1 (6 bases). Germline V gene lookup returns CDR1 WSHSY and CDR2 SAAADI. This CDR3 is 18 amino acids long. Trimming cost V 2 bases and J 2 bases, with 19 bases left between them. The CDR3 loop is CASSEVFRGGGGNQPQHF. Written as DNA, the CDR3 is TGCGCCAGCAGTGAGGTTTTTCGGGGGGGCGGCGGCAATCAGCCCCAGCATTTT.

The genes are TRBV19 and TRBJ1-2, with 7 bases that match TRBD1. This CDR3 spans 12 amino acids. CDR1 and CDR2 from the germline V gene are LNHDA and SQIVND (reference sequence). V trimming: 4 bases; J trimming: 8 bases; junction bases outside the gene matches: 4. The CDR3 bases are TGTGCCAGTAGTAATACAGGGGTCGGCTACACCTTC. Encoded protein: CASSNTGVGYTF. The entire variable domain, with the rest obtained from reference TRBV19 and TRBJ1-2, is as follows: DGGITQSPKYLFRKEGQNVTLSCEQNLNHDAMYWYRQDPGQGLRLIYYSQIVNDFQKGDIAEGYSVSREKKESFPLTVTSAQKNPTAFYLCASSNTGVGYTFGSGTRLTVV.

This sequence joins TRBV28 and TRBJ1-2, with D unresolved. The V gene's germline CDR1 is MDHEN and CDR2 SYDVKM. Trimming took off 6 bases at V and 8 bases at J, with 10 bases between the two ends. There are 11 residues in the CDR3. The CDR3 spells CASSPASGYTF. CDR3 bases: TGTGCCAGCAGCCCGGCGTCAGGCTACACCTTC.

CDR3 residues: CASSLPNGLGMNTEAFF. In nucleotides, the CDR3 is TGTGCCAGCAGCTTGCCTAACGGGTTAGGGATGAACACTGAAGCTTTCTTT. This chain links TRBV5-6 with TRBJ1-1, with no clear D. V shed 1 base and J shed 0 bases, with 16 bases lying between them. There are 17 residues in the CDR3. The germline V gene has CDR1 SGHDT and CDR2 YYEEEE.

This clone turned up a few times. V and J are TRBV28 and TRBJ2-7; the match to TRBD2 covers 11 bases. Germline assignment: CDR1 MDHEN and CDR2 SYDVKM. Losses at the gene ends were 10 bases for V and 2 bases for J; bases not matched to a gene: 16. This CDR3 has 17 amino acids. As DNA, the CDR3 is TGTGCCACCGATCTCGGACTAGCGGGCGGAACTCCCTACGAGCAGTACTTC. This sequence encodes CATDLGLAGGTPYEQYF.

J is TRBJ1-3 and V is TRBV28, with D tentatively TRBD1 (5 bases). Per the germline V gene, CDR1 is MDHEN and CDR2 is SYDVKM. Trimming removed 3 bases at V and 4 bases at J, with 13 bases between. CDR3 length: 15 residues. CDR3 protein: CASSFPGPGGNTIYF. The CDR3 DNA reads as TGTGCCAGCAGTTTTCCCGGGCCAGGGGGAAACACCATATATTTT.

J is TRBJ2-1 and V is TRBV11-3; perhaps TRBD1 as D (6 bases). V lost 3 bases and J 6 bases, leaving 9 bases between the germline ends. CDR3 size: 13 residues. Germline V gene lookup returns CDR1 SGHNT and CDR2 YENEEA. CDR3 amino acids: CASSFGRGNEQFF. The CDR3 DNA reads TGTGCCAGCAGCTTCGGCAGGGGCAATGAGCAGTTCTTC.